These T cell receptor beta chains were read from a single sample in a study of early T cells in non-severe SARS-CoV-2 infection. Using its own MiXCR run on the 5' RACE reads, TCRdb lists one record per CDR3 protein. The table has about 52,000 distinct CDR3 sequences, over 7.5% seen once. Sequenced: whole blood. These receptors were collected from an adult who was a healthcare worker with PCR-confirmed SARS-CoV-2 infection or an uninfected control (not recorded which). Both conserved end residues are part of each CDR3. Fields, in order: J gene, clone size, V gene, D gene, CDR3 DNA, CDR3 protein. A D gene is named only where the DNA matches it firmly. Expanded clones get a size class; other rows say once, few or many, or leave the size out.

TRBJ2-7,few,TRBV11-2,TRBD1,TGTGCCAGCAGCGACCTACAGGGGTCGGCGGACGAGCAGTACTTC,CASSDLQGSADEQYF
TRBJ1-1,-,TRBV2,-,TGTGCCAGCAGTGCCGTCCCGTTGGTCGGGGGCACTGAAGCTTTCTTT,CASSAVPLVGGTEAFF
TRBJ2-1,many,TRBV25-1,-,TGTGCCAGCAGTGAATCTAAGAGCTCCTACAATGAGCAGTTCTTC,CASSESKSSYNEQFF
TRBJ2-4,many,TRBV2,-,TGTGCCAGCATTCCCCGCGTGAGCAGGGCCAAAAACATTCAGTACTTC,CASIPRVSRAKNIQYF
TRBJ2-2,many,TRBV7-7,-,TGTGCTAGCAGCTTAGCCCTGGCAGGGCCACCGAACACCGGGGAGCTGTTTTTT,CASSLALAGPPNTGELFF
TRBJ2-7,many,TRBV5-4,TRBD1,TGTGCCAGCGGAAATCGACAGGGGGCGAACGAGCAGTACTTC,CASGNRQGANEQYF
TRBJ2-2,few,TRBV5-5,-,TGTGCCAGCAGCTTGCGAGGGTTCGATGGGGAGCTGTTTTTT,CASSLRGFDGELFF
TRBJ2-1,-,TRBV29-1,-,TGCAGCGTTGAGGGCGAAGATGCCCGGCGGGGCTACAATGAGCAGTTCTTC,CSVEGEDARRGYNEQFF
TRBJ1-1,-,TRBV3-1,TRBD1,TGTGCCAGCGGTTGGGGACAGGCGAACACTGAAGCTTTCTTT,CASGWGQANTEAFF
TRBJ2-5,many,TRBV6-6,TRBD1,TGTGCCAGCAGTACGACAGGGGCGCAAGAGACCCAGTACTTC,CASSTTGAQETQYF
TRBJ1-2,few,TRBV7-2,TRBD1,TGTGCCAGCAGCCCAGACAGGGGAGGAGTATATGGCTACACCTTC,CASSPDRGGVYGYTF
TRBJ1-1,few,TRBV2,TRBD1,TGTGCCAGCAGTCTACAGGGGCCTGAAGCTTTCTTT,CASSLQGPEAFF
TRBJ2-7,many,TRBV19,TRBD1,TGTGCCAGTAGTGCCCGGGACAGAGTCTACGAGCAGTACTTC,CASSARDRVYEQYF
TRBJ2-1,many,TRBV19,TRBD2,TGTGCCAGTAGAACTAGCGGGAGGGCCTACAATGAGCAGTTCTTC,CASRTSGRAYNEQFF
TRBJ1-2,-,TRBV18,-,TGTGCCAGCTCATCCGATGCGGGGGCCAACTATGGCTACACCTTC,CASSSDAGANYGYTF
TRBJ1-1,-,TRBV4-3,TRBD1,TGCGCCAGCAGCCAAGTACAGGGGACCACTGAAGCTTTCTTT,CASSQVQGTTEAFF
TRBJ2-7,few,TRBV29-1,TRBD1,TGCAGCGTTCTCCGGGACAGATCCTACGAGCAGTACTTC,CSVLRDRSYEQYF
TRBJ2-1,-,TRBV27,TRBD2,TGTGCCAGCAGTTTCGCGGGGGGGACCTACAATGAGCAGTTCTTC,CASSFAGGTYNEQFF
TRBJ1-1,-,TRBV7-2,-,TGTGCCAGCAGCCCCGGGTTGAGGAGCGTTGGGGGCACTGAAGCTTTCTTT,CASSPGLRSVGGTEAFF
TRBJ1-2,many,TRBV10-3,-,TGTGCCATCAGTGAGTCAGCGGGGGCGCGGGGCTACACCTTC,CAISESAGARGYTF
TRBJ2-7,many,TRBV29-1,-,TGCAGCGCACAAGATCTGGCAGGGAAGCCGAGTAACGACTACGAGCAGTACTTC,CSAQDLAGKPSNDYEQYF
TRBJ2-5,many,TRBV28,-,TGTGCCAGCAGTTTCAGGGCAGGGCAAGAGACCCAGTACTTC,CASSFRAGQETQYF
TRBJ1-2,few,TRBV4-3,-,TGCGCCAGCAGCCAAGATACGACGGTATATGGCTACACCTTC,CASSQDTTVYGYTF
TRBJ2-3,few,TRBV24-1,-,TGTGCCACCAGTGATCCGCGACAGAGGGCAGATACGCAGTATTTT,CATSDPRQRADTQYF
TRBJ2-5,many,TRBV3-1,TRBD1,TGTGCCAGCAGCCAAGTAGGGAGACAGGGCGGACAAGAGACCCAGTACTTC,CASSQVGRQGGQETQYF
TRBJ2-3,-,TRBV7-8,-,TGTGCCAGCAGCCAAGATCTAGCGCCTAGCACAGATACGCAGTATTTT,CASSQDLAPSTDTQYF
TRBJ2-5,many,TRBV5-1,-,TGCGCCAGCAGCGGCGATGGGGCGGAGACCCAGTACTTC,CASSGDGAETQYF
TRBJ1-6,-,TRBV5-1,TRBD1,TGCGCCAGCAGCCAGGCCCGACAGGGGGGCAATTCACCCCTCCACTTT,CASSQARQGGNSPLHF
TRBJ2-5,many,TRBV6-1,-,TGTGCCACCTCTAGACAGGGACTGTCCCAAGAGACCCAGTACTTC,CATSRQGLSQETQYF
TRBJ2-5,-,TRBV18,-,TGTGCCAGCTCACCCCCAGCCGAAGAGACCCAGTACTTC,CASSPPAEETQYF
TRBJ2-7,few,TRBV5-1,TRBD1,TGCGCCAGCAGCGCCGGACAGGGAGCCTACGAGCAGTACTTC,CASSAGQGAYEQYF
TRBJ2-1,-,TRBV18,TRBD1,TGTGCCAGCTCACCACCGCGGACAGGGGGCATTTACAATGAGCAGTTCTTC,CASSPPRTGGIYNEQFF
TRBJ1-2,few,TRBV4-3,TRBD1,TGCGCCAGCAGCCAAGAAAAGGACCCGGGACAGGGTAATGGCTACACCTTC,CASSQEKDPGQGNGYTF
TRBJ1-1,-,TRBV30,-,TGTGCCTTGACAGGATTGAACACTGAAGCTTTCTTT,CALTGLNTEAFF
TRBJ2-2,few,TRBV4-1,TRBD2,TGCGCCAGCAGCCAAATAGCGGGAGGGGGGACCGGGGAGCTGTTTTTT,CASSQIAGGGTGELFF
TRBJ1-1,-,TRBV3-1,-,TGTGCCGTTGGGCGGGGGATGAACACTGAAGCTTTCTTT,CAVGRGMNTEAFF
TRBJ2-5,many,TRBV7-8,-,TGTGCCAGCAGCTTAGCGCTTATTGGAGAGACCCAGTACTTC,CASSLALIGETQYF
TRBJ2-5,-,TRBV7-3,-,TGTGCCAGCAGCTTAGCAGAGGAAGAGACCCAGTACTTC,CASSLAEEETQYF
TRBJ2-1,few,TRBV3-1,TRBD2,TGTGCCAGCAGCCCCGGAGCGGGAGTTTCTTCCTCCTACAATGAGCAGTTCTTC,CASSPGAGVSSSYNEQFF
TRBJ2-7,-,TRBV6-5,-,TGTGCCAGCAGTTACTCGCCAGGGGGGTACGAGCAGTACTTC,CASSYSPGGYEQYF
TRBJ2-7,-,TRBV28,-,TGTGCCAGCAGGGCTTTCCCGACAGTCTCCTACGAGCAGTACTTC,CASRAFPTVSYEQYF
TRBJ2-5,-,TRBV7-8,TRBD2,TGTGCCAGCAGCTTAGCGGGCGGGGGCCAGTACTTC,CASSLAGGGQYF
TRBJ2-1,few,TRBV4-1,-,TGCGCCAGCAGCCAAGAGGCGGCAAACTACAATGAGCAGTTCTTC,CASSQEAANYNEQFF
TRBJ2-2,many,TRBV9,-,TGTGCCAGCAGCATCCCAAGGGCAGAATCTACGAACACCGGGGAGCTGTTTTTT,CASSIPRAESTNTGELFF
TRBJ2-7,many,TRBV5-1,-,TGCGCCAGCAGCGCGGTAAGAGACGCCTACGAGCAGTACTTC,CASSAVRDAYEQYF
TRBJ2-1,-,TRBV24-1,-,TGTGCCACCAGTGTTGGCGGGACTCTGAATGAGCAGTTCTTC,CATSVGGTLNEQFF
TRBJ2-5,many,TRBV7-3,-,TGTGCCAGCAGCTTATCACATGAGGAGACCCAGTACTTC,CASSLSHEETQYF
TRBJ2-7,-,TRBV29-1,-,TGCAGCGTTGTGAGGGGAACCTACGAGCAGTACTTC,CSVVRGTYEQYF
TRBJ1-4,many,TRBV7-9,-,TGTGCCAGCAGCTCAACAGGGTTGACGGAAAAACTGTTTTTT,CASSSTGLTEKLFF
TRBJ1-1,few,TRBV7-2,-,TGTGCCAGCACCGCCTACGTGAACACTGAAGCTTTCTTT,CASTAYVNTEAFF